This T cell receptor (beta chain) was identified during a study of identical twins. Note on this clonotype: What it recognizes is unknown.

Study-level points and caveats: Within cord blood, abundant beta clonotypes carried fewer insertions, but memory repertoires showed no such trend. When twins shared out-of-frame alpha sequences, those sequences had excess low generation probability. Beta out-of-frame sequences showed weaker excess sharing between twins.

Germline V gives CDR1 SQVTM, CDR2 ANQGSEA. Trimming removed 5 bases from V and 8 bases from J; junction bases left unmatched: 1. This CDR3 is 11 amino acids long. MiXCR was run by TCRdb on the 5' RACE reads, yielding one entry per CDR3 protein. The sample contains about 210,000 distinct CDR3 sequences, around a tenth of which appear only once. This rearrangement joins TRBV29-1 to TRBJ1-1; 11 bases are shared with TRBD1. The sample consisted of memory (CD45RO+) T cells sorted from blood. This sequence originates from a woman aged 18-29 years in good health. CDR3 coding DNA: TGCAGCGTTTGGGACAGGGGGGAAGCTTTCTTT. Translation: CSVWDRGEAFF.